The 23 T cell receptor beta chains below all came from one sample that was sequenced in a study of T-cell memory formation after mild COVID-19. TCRdb redid the calling of the 5' RACE reads with MiXCR, one entry per CDR3 protein. The sample consists of 360,000 or so distinct CDR3 sequences, around 27% of them appearing once. The sequenced sample consisted of PBMCs or a T cell subset sorted from them (not recorded which). The receptors come from an adult woman who had mild COVID-19 (a few samples of this study predate the infection). Cell type and time point are not known.

The chain is built from TRBV20-1 and TRBJ2-1; D remains ambiguous. From germline, CDR1 is DFQATT and CDR2 SNEGSKA (reference sequence). CDR3 size: 11 residues. V shed 7 bases and J shed 4 bases, with 8 bases lying between them. CDR3 nucleotides: TGCAGTGTCATCACTTACAATGAGCAGTTCTTC. Translation gives CSVITYNEQFF.

This clonotype came up a few times. The chain carries TRBV12-3 or TRBV12-4 and TRBJ2-3; TRBD2 matches 7 bases. After removal of 11 bases from V and 4 bases from J, the junction contained 12 bases not matched to a gene. The CDR3 extends over 14 amino acids. The CDR3 nucleotides are TGTGCCGTTGCTACGGGGCGGGAGTCAGATACGCAGTATTTT. Residues: CAVATGRESDTQYF.

This clonotype has more than one count but fewer than ten. The CDR3, as DNA: TGTGCCAGCAGTTTACCCAGGGGGGTCGCAGATACGCAGTATTTT. It translates to CASSLPRGVADTQYF. The chain combines TRBV27 with TRBJ2-3; TRBD1 might be the D (7 bases). V lost 2 bases and J 4 bases, leaving 13 bases between the germline ends. Germline lookup yields CDR1 MNHEY and CDR2 SMNVEV (reference sequence). The CDR3 loop spans 15 amino acids.

This clonotype was found a few times. The chain uses TRBV12-3 or TRBV12-4 and TRBJ2-7; possibly TRBD1 or TRBD2 for D (5 bases each). V was cut by 7 bases and J by 2 bases, with 18 bases left in between. The CDR3 has 15 amino acids. CDR3 amino acids: CASNVRSGLAYEQYF. CDR3 nucleotide sequence: TGTGCCAGCAACGTCAGGTCGGGGCTAGCCTACGAGCAGTACTTC.

The chain links TRBV19 to TRBJ2-1; 9 positions match TRBD2. The CDR3 covers 16 residues. Trimming took 4 bases from V and 7 from J; bases not matched to a gene: 11. Germline CDR1 reads LNHDA; CDR2 reads SQIVND (reference sequence). The CDR3 region is CASSTGYSGSRNEQFF. In DNA, the CDR3 is TGTGCCAGTAGTACCGGTTATAGCGGGAGTCGGAATGAGCAGTTCTTC.

This clonotype has a handful of counts. The V call is TRBV11-2, the J call TRBJ1-1; 10 bases are shared with TRBD1. The CDR3 is 15 residues long. The V and J ends lost 3 bases and 8 bases, in that order; junction bases with no gene match: 9. The germline V gene has CDR1 SGHAT and CDR2 FQNNGV. The CDR3 reads CASSFDRGLPDEAFF. CDR3 coding DNA: TGTGCCAGCAGCTTTGACAGGGGGCTACCAGACGAAGCTTTCTTT. Using reference TRBV11-2 and TRBJ1-1 for the parts outside the CDR3, the full variable domain is EAGVAQSPRYKIIEKRQSVAFWCNPISGHATLYWYQQILGQGPKLLIQFQNNGVVDDSQLPKDRFSAERLKGVDSTLKIQPAKLEDSAVYLCASSFDRGLPDEAFFGQGTRLTVV.

This clonotype appeared a few times. The V call is TRBV5-1, the J call TRBJ1-5; 7 bases match TRBD1. The V and J ends lost 4 bases and 2 bases, in that order; junction bases with no gene match: 6. Germline V gives CDR1 SGHRS, CDR2 YFSETQ. This CDR3 spans 15 amino acids. DNA for the CDR3: TGCGCCAGCAGCAGAACAGGGGTTGGCAATCAGCCCCAGCATTTT. Protein sequence: CASSRTGVGNQPQHF.

This clonotype was seen a few times. The chain employs TRBV14 and TRBJ1-1; D unresolved. The ends were cut back, 0 bases at V and 4 bases at J, with 9 bases in the middle. There are 14 residues in the CDR3. Germline loops: CDR1 SGHDN, CDR2 FVKESK. The CDR3 sequence: CASSQDKGGTEAFF. CDR3 coding DNA: TGTGCCAGCAGCCAAGATAAGGGAGGCACTGAAGCTTTCTTT.

The sample holds a few counts of this clonotype. V usage is TRBV6-2 or TRBV6-3 and J usage is TRBJ2-7, with 8 bases fitting TRBD1. This CDR3 has 17 amino acids. The ends lost 6 bases at V and 0 bases at J; junction bases unmatched: 13. Germline CDR1 MNHEY, CDR2 SVGEGT. For the CDR3, the DNA is TGTGCCAGCAGAGACTCTCACCGGGACAGGTTCTCCTACGAGCAGTACTTC. Amino acids: CASRDSHRDRFSYEQYF.

The chain carries TRBV24-1 and TRBJ2-1; no clear D gene. Germline CDR1 KGHDR, CDR2 SFDVKD. Between the trimmed V and J ends, which lost 4 bases and 6 bases, there was a span of 6 bases. The CDR3 is 12 residues long. The CDR3 DNA reads as TGTGCCACCAGTGAACGGATCAATGAGCAGTTCTTC. As protein: CATSERINEQFF.

J is TRBJ1-5 and V is TRBV12-3 or TRBV12-4; no definite D call. This CDR3 contains 14 residues. V was pared by 6 bases and J by 0 bases, with 9 bases between. The CDR3 DNA is TGTGCCAGCAGCTTCGGGCATAGCAATCAGCCCCAGCATTTT. This sequence encodes CASSFGHSNQPQHF.

This clonotype occurred a few times. V and J are TRBV18 and TRBJ2-7, with 9 bases lining up with TRBD1. This CDR3 has 15 residues. With V trimmed by 2 bases and J by 3 bases, 5 bases remained unmatched. The V gene's germline CDR1 is KGHSH and CDR2 LQKENI. CDR3 loop: CASSPLGQGDYEQYF. CDR3 DNA: TGTGCCAGCTCACCATTGGGACAGGGTGACTACGAGCAGTACTTC.

This chain connects TRBV5-5 to TRBJ1-2; tentatively, D is TRBD1 (5 bases). The CDR3 length is 15 residues. CDR1 is SGHKS, CDR2 YYEKEE, per germline (reference sequence). The ends were cut back, 5 bases at V and 1 base at J, with 15 bases in the middle. The CDR3, as DNA: TGTGCCAGCAGAATGGGGCCCAAAGATAACTATGGCTACACCTTC. Translating gives CASRMGPKDNYGYTF.

This clonotype appeared a few times. The chain joins TRBV20-1 to TRBJ2-1; 11 bases are a match to TRBD2. The CDR3 has 18 residues. Germline V gene sequence: CDR1 DFQATT, CDR2 SNEGSKA (reference sequence). The CDR3: CSSAVLAGGMVAYNEQFF. In nucleotides, the CDR3 is TGCAGCTCCGCGGTTCTAGCGGGAGGTATGGTGGCCTACAATGAGCAGTTCTTC.

The chain links TRBV6-4 to TRBJ1-1; the match to TRBD1 covers 8 bases. CDR3 length equals 16 residues. Trimming cost V 6 bases and J 4 bases; bases outside gene matches: 13. Germline values: CDR1 MRHNA, CDR2 SNTAGT. The CDR3 nucleotides are TGTGCCAGCAGAGCCTCTTTGACAGGGGAAGGCACTGAAGCTTTCTTT. Amino acid sequence: CASRASLTGEGTEAFF.

The table lists this clonotype with a few counts. The chain links TRBV6-2 or TRBV6-3 to TRBJ2-4; 14 nucleotides agree with TRBD2. Per the germline V gene, CDR1 is MNHEY and CDR2 is SVGEGT. This CDR3 spans 16 amino acids. Losses at the gene ends were 8 bases for V and 1 base for J; bases not matched to a gene: 4. The CDR3: CASGTSGSSAKNIQYF. Here the CDR3 DNA reads TGTGCCAGCGGGACTAGCGGGAGTTCGGCCAAAAACATTCAGTACTTC.

This clonotype was seen a few times. The chain has TRBV29-1 and TRBJ2-1; 10 bases align to TRBD1. The germline V gene has CDR1 SQVTM and CDR2 ANQGSEA. V shed 3 bases and J 8 bases; nucleotides not matched to a gene: 10. This CDR3 is 15 amino acids long. CDR3 in DNA: TGCAGCGTTGAGGATATGGGGGACAGGGGATATGAGCAGTTCTTC. Translating it yields CSVEDMGDRGYEQFF.

V usage is TRBV7-6 and J usage is TRBJ2-1; 7 positions agree with TRBD1. The CDR3 runs to 15 residues. The germline gives CDR1 SGHVS, CDR2 FNYEAQ. V was pared by 2 bases and J by 5 bases, with 6 bases of the junction left unmatched. DNA for the CDR3: TGTGCCAGCAGCTTAACAAGACAGGGAAACAATGAGCAGTTCTTC. Protein sequence: CASSLTRQGNNEQFF.

This clonotype came up a few times. The chain has TRBV10-3 and TRBJ2-1, with 8 bases aligning to TRBD1. Germline-derived CDR1 and CDR2 are ENHRY and SYGVKD. V lost 5 bases and J lost 6; bases outside the gene matches: 3. This CDR3 region has 13 residues. The CDR3 sequence: CAISTGTGNEQFF. The CDR3 region has the DNA TGTGCCATCAGTACCGGGACAGGCAATGAGCAGTTCTTC.

In DNA form, the CDR3 reads TGTGCCAGCACCCCCCTCTCCGGGGCCGGGGAGCTGTTTTTT. This encodes CASTPLSGAGELFF. The rearrangement uses TRBV11-3 and TRBJ2-2, with D possibly TRBD2 on 5 matching bases. The CDR3 is 14 amino acids. CDR1 is SGHNT, CDR2 YENEEA, per germline. V lost 7 bases and J lost 6, with 15 bases in between.

In its sample, this clonotype was seen a few times. The chain joins TRBV7-9 to TRBJ2-1; unclear D gene. V lost 7 bases to trimming and J lost 9 bases, with 13 bases between them. CDR3 length: 12 residues. Germline V gene sequence: CDR1 SEHNR, CDR2 FQNEAQ (reference sequence). The CDR3: CASKYRSLEQFF. CDR3 nucleotide sequence: TGTGCCAGCAAGTACCGGAGCCTTGAGCAGTTCTTC.

This clonotype was observed a handful of times. This sequence joins TRBV11-2 and TRBJ2-7; 9 nucleotides agree with TRBD1. The CDR3 contains 12 residues. Trimming cost V 8 bases and J 2 bases; bases outside gene matches: 1. From germline, CDR1 is SGHAT and CDR2 FQNNGV. The CDR3 bases are TGTGCCAGCGGGGACAGGGCCTACGAGCAGTACTTC. Residues: CASGDRAYEQYF. Combining the CDR3 with reference TRBV11-2 and TRBJ2-7 gives the whole variable domain EAGVAQSPRYKIIEKRQSVAFWCNPISGHATLYWYQQILGQGPKLLIQFQNNGVVDDSQLPKDRFSAERLKGVDSTLKIQPAKLEDSAVYLCASGDRAYEQYFGPGTRLTVT.

This chain connects TRBV12-3 or TRBV12-4 to TRBJ1-1, with 8 nucleotides matching TRBD1. Trimming at V came to 3 bases and at J to 0 bases, leaving 9 bases not matched to a gene. There are 17 residues in the CDR3. The CDR3 protein is CASSFRTGIVMNTEAFF. The CDR3 DNA reads as TGTGCCAGCAGTTTTCGGACAGGGATAGTCATGAACACTGAAGCTTTCTTT.